This T cell receptor beta chain originates from a study of shared clonotypes between healthy human individuals. Concerning this clone: This same CDR3 is encoded by further DNA sequences in the sample.

Terminally differentiated effector memory CD45RA+ cells were excluded from the naive CD8 cells, which were CD45RO-negative and positively selected for CCR7. The CDR3 totals 15 residues. Germline values: CDR1 SNHLY, CDR2 FYNNEI. Trimming left V 3 bases short and J 2 bases short, with 12 bases between. The DNA input per sorted-subset replicate PCR was about 0.2 ug, corresponding to 25,000 to 30,000 T cell genomes. The assay was immunoSEQ multiplex PCR, and TCRdb's table has in-frame clones only and misses some. The data contain roughly 1,800,000 clones, about 95% of them seen just once; the ten biggest clones take up around 1.2%.

The sequencing sample was made of naive CD8+ T cells sorted from blood. This chain links TRBV2 with TRBJ2-3, with D maybe TRBD1 (5 bases). This TCR was recovered from a man aged 18 to 29 in good health. The CDR3 is CASSDPTDSTDTQYF. CDR3 coding DNA: TGTGCCAGCAGTGACCCGACAGATTCCACAGATACGCAGTATTTT. Full variable domain (missing parts from reference TRBV2 and TRBJ2-3): EPEVTQTPSHQVTQMGQEVILRCVPISNHLYFYWYRQILGQKVEFLVSFYNNEISEKSEIFDDQFSVERPDGSNFTLKIRSTKLEDSAMYFCASSDPTDSTDTQYFGPGTRLTVL.